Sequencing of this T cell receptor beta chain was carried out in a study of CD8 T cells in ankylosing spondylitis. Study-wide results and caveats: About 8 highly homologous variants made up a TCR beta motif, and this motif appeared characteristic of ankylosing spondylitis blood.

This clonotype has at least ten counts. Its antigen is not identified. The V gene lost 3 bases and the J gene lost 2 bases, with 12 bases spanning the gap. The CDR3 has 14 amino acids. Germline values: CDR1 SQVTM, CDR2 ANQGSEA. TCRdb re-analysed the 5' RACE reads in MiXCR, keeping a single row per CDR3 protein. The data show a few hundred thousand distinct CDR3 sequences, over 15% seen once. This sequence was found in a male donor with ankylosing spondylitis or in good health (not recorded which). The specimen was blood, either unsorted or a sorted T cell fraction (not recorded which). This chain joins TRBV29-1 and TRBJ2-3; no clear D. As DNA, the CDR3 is TGCAGCGTTGAGGCATGGGCGGACACAGATACGCAGTATTTT. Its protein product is CSVEAWADTDTQYF.